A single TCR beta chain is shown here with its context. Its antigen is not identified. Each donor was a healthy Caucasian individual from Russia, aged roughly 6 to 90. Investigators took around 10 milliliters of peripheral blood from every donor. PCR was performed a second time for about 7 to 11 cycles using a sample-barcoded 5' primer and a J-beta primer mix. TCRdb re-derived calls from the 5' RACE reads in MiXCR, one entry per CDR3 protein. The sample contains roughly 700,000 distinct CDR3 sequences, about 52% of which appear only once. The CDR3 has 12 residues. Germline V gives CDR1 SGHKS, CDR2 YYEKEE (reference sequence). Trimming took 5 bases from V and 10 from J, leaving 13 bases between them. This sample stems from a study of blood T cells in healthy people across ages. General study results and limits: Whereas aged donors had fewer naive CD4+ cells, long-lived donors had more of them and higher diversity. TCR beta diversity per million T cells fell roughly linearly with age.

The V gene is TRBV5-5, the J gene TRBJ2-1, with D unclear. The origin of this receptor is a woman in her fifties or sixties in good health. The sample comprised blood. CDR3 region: CASSISIREQFF. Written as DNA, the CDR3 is TGTGCCAGCAGTATATCCATCCGAGAGCAGTTCTTC.